Below, one T cell receptor beta chain is given with its context. Its antigen remains unknown. Isolation of PBMCs gave at least 6 million cells per sample. Per sample, no less than 5.5 micrograms of total RNA were extracted. The CDR3 runs 16 residues. CDR1 and CDR2 from the germline V gene are SGHTA and FQGNSA. V shed 2 bases, J shed 0 bases, and the junction held 3 bases outside the gene matches. These data belong to a study of blood T cells in healthy people across ages. Across the study: Per two T cells, about one barcoded beta molecule was captured through template switching.

The second PCR ran roughly 7 to 12 cycles with a sample-barcoded 5' primer and J-beta primers. TCRdb analysed the 5' RACE reads with MiXCR anew, one entry per CDR3 protein. The table includes around 1,600,000 distinct CDR3 sequences, 35% to 45% detected once. General study points: Per-million-T-cell TCR beta diversity fell roughly linearly with age.

V is TRBV7-2 and J is TRBJ1-5; 8 nucleotides agree with TRBD1. The material sequenced was blood. This sequence originates from a woman in her late teens or twenties in good health. CDR3 in amino acids: CASSLWTGSSNQPQHF. CDR3 nucleotides: TGTGCCAGCAGCTTATGGACAGGGAGTAGCAATCAGCCCCAGCATTTT.